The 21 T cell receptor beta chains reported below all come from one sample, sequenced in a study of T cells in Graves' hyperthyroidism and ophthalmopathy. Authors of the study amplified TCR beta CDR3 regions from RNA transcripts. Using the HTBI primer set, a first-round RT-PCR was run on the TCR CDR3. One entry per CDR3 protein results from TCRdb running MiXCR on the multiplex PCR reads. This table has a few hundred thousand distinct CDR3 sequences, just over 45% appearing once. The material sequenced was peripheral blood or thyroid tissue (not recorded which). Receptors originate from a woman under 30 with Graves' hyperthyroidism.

In DNA, the CDR3 is TGTGCCATCAAGTCGGGAGAAAGGGGGCAGGGTCAGCCCCAGTACTTC. This gives the protein CAIKSGERGQGQPQYF. This chain joins TRBV10-3 and TRBJ2-5; tentative D call: TRBD1 (7 bases). The ends were cut back, 7 bases at V and 9 bases at J, with 27 bases in the middle. There are 16 residues in the CDR3. Germline V gives CDR1 ENHRY, CDR2 SYGVKD.

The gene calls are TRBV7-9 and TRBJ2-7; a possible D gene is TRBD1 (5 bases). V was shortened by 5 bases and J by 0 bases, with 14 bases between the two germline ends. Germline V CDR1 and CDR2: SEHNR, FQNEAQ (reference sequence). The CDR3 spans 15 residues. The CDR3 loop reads CASSIRGHRSYEQYF. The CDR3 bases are TGTGCCAGCAGCATTCGCGGACACCGCTCCTACGAGCAGTACTTC.

DNA of the CDR3: TGTGCCAGTAGACAGGGCTTTAATGAAAAACTGTTTTTT. This translates into CASRQGFNEKLFF. V and J are TRBV19 and TRBJ1-4; TRBD1 is a possible D gene (6 bases). Germline CDR1 and CDR2: LNHDA and SQIVND (reference sequence). V shed 6 bases and J shed 4 bases, with 9 bases lying between them. This CDR3 has 13 residues.

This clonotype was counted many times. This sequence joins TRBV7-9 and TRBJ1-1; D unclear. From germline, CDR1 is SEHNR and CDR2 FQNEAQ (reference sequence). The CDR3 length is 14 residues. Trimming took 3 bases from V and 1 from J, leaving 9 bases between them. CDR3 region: CASSLGSGNTEAFF. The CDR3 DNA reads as TGTGCCAGCAGCTTGGGGTCCGGGAACACTGAAGCTTTCTTT.

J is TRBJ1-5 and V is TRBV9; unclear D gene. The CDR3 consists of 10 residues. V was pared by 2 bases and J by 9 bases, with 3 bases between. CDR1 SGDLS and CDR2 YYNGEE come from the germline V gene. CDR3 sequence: CASSVRPQHF. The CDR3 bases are TGTGCCAGCAGCGTTAGGCCCCAGCATTTT.

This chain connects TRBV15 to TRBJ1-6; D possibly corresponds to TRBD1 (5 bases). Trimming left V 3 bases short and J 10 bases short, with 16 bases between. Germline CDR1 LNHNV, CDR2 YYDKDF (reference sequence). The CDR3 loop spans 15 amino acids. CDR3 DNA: TGTGCCACCAGCAGGTCCCGAGAGGCAGGGTCACCCCTCCACTTT. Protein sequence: CATSRSREAGSPLHF.

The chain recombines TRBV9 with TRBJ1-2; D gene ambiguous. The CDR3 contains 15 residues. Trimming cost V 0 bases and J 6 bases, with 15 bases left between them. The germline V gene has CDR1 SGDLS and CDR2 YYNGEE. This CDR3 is CASSVAVGSSDGYTF. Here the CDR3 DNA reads TGTGCCAGCAGCGTAGCGGTGGGGAGTTCGGATGGCTACACCTTC.

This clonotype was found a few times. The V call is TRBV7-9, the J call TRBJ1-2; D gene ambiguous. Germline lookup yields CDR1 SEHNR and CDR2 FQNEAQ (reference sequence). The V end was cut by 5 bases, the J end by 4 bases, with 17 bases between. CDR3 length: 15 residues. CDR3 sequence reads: CASSPAGGGSYGYTF. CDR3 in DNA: TGTGCCAGCAGCCCAGCTGGCGGCGGATCCTATGGCTACACCTTC.

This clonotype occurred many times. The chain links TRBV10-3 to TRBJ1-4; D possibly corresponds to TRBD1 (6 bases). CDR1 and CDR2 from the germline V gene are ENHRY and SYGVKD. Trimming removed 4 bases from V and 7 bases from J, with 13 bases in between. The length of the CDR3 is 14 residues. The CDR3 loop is CAISGGQRGEKLFF. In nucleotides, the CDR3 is TGTGCCATCAGTGGAGGACAGAGGGGTGAAAAACTGTTTTTT.

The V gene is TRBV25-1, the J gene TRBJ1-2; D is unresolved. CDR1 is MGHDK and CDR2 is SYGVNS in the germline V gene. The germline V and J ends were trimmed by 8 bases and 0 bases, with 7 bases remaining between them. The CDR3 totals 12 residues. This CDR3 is CASPEANYGYTF. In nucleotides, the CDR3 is TGTGCCAGCCCCGAAGCTAACTATGGCTACACCTTC.

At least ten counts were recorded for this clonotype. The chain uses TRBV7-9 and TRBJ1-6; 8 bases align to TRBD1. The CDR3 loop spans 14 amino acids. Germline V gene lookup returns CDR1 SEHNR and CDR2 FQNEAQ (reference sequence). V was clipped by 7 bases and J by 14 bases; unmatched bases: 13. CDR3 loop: CASTVGQAPGALHF. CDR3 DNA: TGTGCCAGCACCGTGGGACAGGCCCCCGGGGCCCTCCACTTT.

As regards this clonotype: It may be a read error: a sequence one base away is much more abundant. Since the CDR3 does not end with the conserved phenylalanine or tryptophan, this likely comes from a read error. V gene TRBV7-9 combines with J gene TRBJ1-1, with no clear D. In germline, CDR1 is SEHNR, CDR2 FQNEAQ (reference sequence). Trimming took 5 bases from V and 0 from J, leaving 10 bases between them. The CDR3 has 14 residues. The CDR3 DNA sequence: TGTGCCAGCAGCCAGAACGCATTGAACACTGAAGCTTTCCTT. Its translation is CASSQNALNTEAFL.

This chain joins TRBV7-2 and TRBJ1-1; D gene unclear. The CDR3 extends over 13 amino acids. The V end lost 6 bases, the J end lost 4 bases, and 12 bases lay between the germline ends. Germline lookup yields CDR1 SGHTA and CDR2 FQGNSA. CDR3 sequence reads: CASRSDGGTEAFF. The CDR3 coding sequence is TGTGCCAGCAGGTCTGACGGTGGCACTGAAGCTTTCTTT.

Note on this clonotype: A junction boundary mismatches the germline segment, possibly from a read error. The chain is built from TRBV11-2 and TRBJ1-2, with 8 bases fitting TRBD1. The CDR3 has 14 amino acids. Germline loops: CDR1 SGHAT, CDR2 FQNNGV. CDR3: CASSKGQAYYGYTF. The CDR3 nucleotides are TGCGCCAGCAGCAAGGGACAGGCTTACTATGGCTACACCTTC.

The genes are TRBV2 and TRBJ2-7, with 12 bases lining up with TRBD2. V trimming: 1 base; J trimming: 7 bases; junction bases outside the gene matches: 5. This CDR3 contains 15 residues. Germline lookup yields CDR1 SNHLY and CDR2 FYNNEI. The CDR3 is CASSEGTSGMGEQYF. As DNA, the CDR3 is TGTGCCAGCAGTGAAGGGACTAGCGGGATGGGAGAGCAGTACTTC. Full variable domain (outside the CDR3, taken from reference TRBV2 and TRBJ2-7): EPEVTQTPSHQVTQMGQEVILRCVPISNHLYFYWYRQILGQKVEFLVSFYNNEISEKSEIFDDQFSVERPDGSNFTLKIRSTKLEDSAMYFCASSEGTSGMGEQYFGPGTRLTVT.

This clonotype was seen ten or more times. CDR3 bases: TGTGCCAGCAGCCACGGCGGAAACACCATATATTTT. It codes for CASSHGGNTIYF. The chain combines TRBV7-9 with TRBJ1-3; D is ambiguous. The germline gives CDR1 SEHNR, CDR2 FQNEAQ (reference sequence). The CDR3 runs 12 residues. V was cut by 5 bases and J by 4 bases, with 6 bases left in between.

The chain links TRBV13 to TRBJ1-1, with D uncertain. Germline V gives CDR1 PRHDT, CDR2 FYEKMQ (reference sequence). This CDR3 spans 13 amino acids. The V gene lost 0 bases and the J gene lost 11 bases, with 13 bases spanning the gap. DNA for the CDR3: TGTGCCAGCAGCTTAGGGGGTTTTTGGCAGGCTTTCTTT. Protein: CASSLGGFWQAFF.

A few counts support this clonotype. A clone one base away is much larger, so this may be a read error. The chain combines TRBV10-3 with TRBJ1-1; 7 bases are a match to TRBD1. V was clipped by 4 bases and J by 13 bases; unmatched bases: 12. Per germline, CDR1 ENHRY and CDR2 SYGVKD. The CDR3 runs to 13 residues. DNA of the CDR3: TGTGCCATCAGTGCTTCCGACAGGGACGAGAGTTTCTTT. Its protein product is CAISASDRDESFF.

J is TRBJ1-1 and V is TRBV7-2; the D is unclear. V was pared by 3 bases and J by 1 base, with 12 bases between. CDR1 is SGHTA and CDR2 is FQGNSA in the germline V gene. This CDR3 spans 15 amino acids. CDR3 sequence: CASSFDGLRNTEAFF. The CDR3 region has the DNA TGTGCCAGCAGCTTTGACGGCCTAAGGAACACTGAAGCTTTCTTT.

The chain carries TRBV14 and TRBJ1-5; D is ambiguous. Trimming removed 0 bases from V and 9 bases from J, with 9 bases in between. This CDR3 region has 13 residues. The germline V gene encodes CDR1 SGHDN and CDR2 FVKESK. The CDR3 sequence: CASSQDGSGPQHF. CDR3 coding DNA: TGTGCCAGCAGCCAAGACGGGTCGGGGCCCCAGCATTTT.

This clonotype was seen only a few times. The CDR3: CASMPGKMNTEAFF. CDR3 coding DNA: TGTGCCAGCATGCCAGGGAAGATGAACACTGAAGCTTTCTTT. The rearrangement uses TRBV2 and TRBJ1-1; possibly TRBD1 for D (5 bases). In germline, CDR1 is SNHLY, CDR2 FYNNEI. This CDR3 comprises 14 residues. V lost 7 bases to trimming and J lost 0 bases, with 12 bases between them.